Each of the 21 T cell receptor beta chains below was sequenced from the same sample in a study of tissue T cells after allogeneic stem cell transplantation. The assay was immunoSEQ multiplex PCR, and TCRdb's table has in-frame clones only and misses some. There are under 3,000 clones in the sample; approximately 52% occur only once, and roughly 32% lies in the top ten. The time point denotes: mouse harvest day 7 after allogeneic transplant. Each mouse received 10^7 T-cell-depleted marrow cells plus 10^6 splenic CD5+ T cells by tail vein. Sequenced input: spleen. The receptors come from a female BALB/c mouse given C57BL/6 T cells with graft-versus-host disease after an allogeneic hematopoietic cell transplant.

As concerns this clone: The genes and germline here are from mouse. The read ends 1 residue before the CDR3 terminus; that terminus is restored from the germline J gene. The rearrangement links TRBV31 to TRBJ2-5; 8 bases are a match to TRBD2. The CDR3 totals 14 residues. Germline CDR1 and CDR2: GKSSPN and SITVG. V shed 0 bases and J 6 bases; nucleotides not matched to a gene: 5. CDR3 protein: CAWSLGGRGDTQYF. The CDR3 bases that were read are TGTGCCTGGAGTCTGGGGGGGCGCGGGGACACCCAGTAC.

This clone has just a few counts. The listed genes are named as in mouse. From the germline J gene comes the end of the CDR3, since the read stops 1 residue before it. V is TRBV13-1 and J is TRBJ1-5; D gene ambiguous. CDR1 is NSHNY, CDR2 SYGAGN, per germline. V was trimmed by 5 bases and J by 0 bases, leaving 6 bases between them. The CDR3 spans 13 residues. The CDR3 loop is CASRANNNQAPLF. Partial CDR3 DNA: TGTGCCAGCAGGGCTAATAACAACCAGGCTCCGCTT.

As regards this clone: Gene labels here are mouse ones. Read data end 1 residue before the CDR3 end; the end is taken from the germline J gene. This chain joins TRBV24 and TRBJ2-3; 13 bases fit TRBD2. From germline, CDR1 is KGHTA and CDR2 FRNEEI. This CDR3 has 16 residues. The V segment lost 4 bases and the J segment 1 base; nucleotides outside the gene matches: 2. CDR3 loop: CASSPGLGGGAETLYF. The sequenced CDR3 bases are TGTGCCAGCAGTCCGGGACTGGGGGGGGGTGCAGAAACGCTGTAT.

Points on this clone: A far larger clone is off by one base, so a read error is likely. Gene names refer to mouse genes. With the read ending 1 residue before the CDR3 end, the germline J gene is used to fill in that end. The J gene is TRBJ2-7, the V gene TRBV5; D tentatively fits TRBD1 or TRBD2 (5 bases each). Germline V CDR1 and CDR2: LGHNA, YNLKQL (reference sequence). The CDR3 runs 15 residues. Trimming stripped 0 bases from V and 2 bases from J, with 11 bases between. The CDR3 bases that were read are TGTGCCAGCAGCCAAGATCGAGGGGCGGCCTATGAACAGTAC. Translating gives CASSQDRGAAYEQY. The full-length CDR3 reads as CASSQDRGAAYEQYF.

On this clone itself: Genes and germline come from the mouse. With the read ending 1 residue before the CDR3 end, the germline J gene is used to fill in that end. V and J are TRBV13-2 and TRBJ1-5; D is perhaps TRBD1 (5 bases). Germline loops: CDR1 NNHNN, CDR2 SYGAGS (reference sequence). The V gene lost 1 base and the J gene lost 9 bases, with 8 bases spanning the gap. CDR3 length: 12 residues. The CDR3 protein is CASGDKGRAPLF. The covered CDR3 bases are TGTGCCAGCGGTGATAAGGGGCGGGCTCCGCTT.

Concerning this clone itself: Gene names follow the mouse nomenclature. From the germline J gene comes the end of the CDR3, since the read stops 1 residue before it. The chain recombines TRBV12-1 with TRBJ2-1, with 10 positions matching TRBD1. Germline V lookup: CDR1 SGHSN, CDR2 HYEKVE. V lost 1 base to trimming and J lost 3 bases; unmatched junction nucleotides: 2. CDR3 length equals 15 residues. Partial CDR3 DNA: TGTGCCAGCTCTCTTGGGACAGGGGTCTATGCTGAGCAGTTC. Translating gives CASSLGTGVYAEQF. The whole CDR3 sequence is CASSLGTGVYAEQFF.

This clone was observed a handful of times. Germline and genes here are mouse. The CDR3 sequence is CASSPGASGNTLYF. CDR3 bases read: TGTGCCAGCAGCCCGGGGGCTTCTGGAAATACGCTCTAT. The chain uses TRBV26 and TRBJ1-3, with D perhaps TRBD1 (6 bases). The sequenced fragment ends 1 residue before the CDR3 boundary, so the rest is inferred from the germline J gene. CDR1 and CDR2 from the germline V gene are KGHPV and FQNQEV (reference sequence). Trimming removed 6 bases from V and 0 bases from J, with 9 bases in between. The length of the CDR3 is 14 residues. Full variable domain (rest looked up from reference TRBV26 and TRBJ1-3): NSKVIQTPRYLVKGQGQKAKMRCIPEKGHPVVFWYQQNKNNEFKFLINFQNQEVLQQIDMTEKRFSAECPSNSPCSLEIQSSEAGDSALYLCASSPGASGNTLYFGEGSRLIVV.

In regard to this clone: Gene and germline names: mouse. Sequencing ends 1 residue short of the CDR3 end; the germline J gene provides the rest. The chain is built from TRBV12-2 and TRBJ1-4; possible D gene TRBD1, 5 bases. V lost 4 bases and J 2 bases, leaving 10 bases between the germline ends. The length of the CDR3 is 14 residues. The germline V gene has CDR1 SGHLS and CDR2 HYDKME. The covered CDR3 bases are TGTGCCAGCTCCCCGGGACTATCCAACGAAAGATTATTT. This encodes CASSPGLSNERLF. The entire CDR3 sequence reads CASSPGLSNERLFF.

For this clone: The gene names given are mouse names. The read is 1 residue too short to cover the CDR3 end, so that end is filled in from the germline J gene. The chain combines TRBV26 with TRBJ2-7; TRBD2 agrees at 8 bases. This CDR3 has 14 amino acids. V dropped 2 bases and J dropped 1; count of bases not matched to a gene: 1. The germline V gene has CDR1 KGHPV and CDR2 FQNQEV (reference sequence). CDR3 loop: CASSLTGGSYEQYF. The sequenced CDR3 bases are TGTGCCAGCAGTCTGACTGGGGGATCCTATGAACAGTAC. Based on the CDR3 plus reference TRBV26 and TRBJ2-7, the full variable domain is NSKVIQTPRYLVKGQGQKAKMRCIPEKGHPVVFWYQQNKNNEFKFLINFQNQEVLQQIDMTEKRFSAECPSNSPCSLEIQSSEAGDSALYLCASSLTGGSYEQYFGPGTRLTVL.

On this clone itself: Genes and germline are mouse. CDR3 protein: CASNFKNTGQLYF. CDR3 DNA (partial): TGTGCCAGCAACTTCAAAAACACCGGGCAGCTCTAC. The V and J genes are TRBV19 and TRBJ2-2, with no clear D. The CDR3 extends 1 residue past the end of the read, so its final part is completed from the germline J gene. This CDR3 comprises 13 residues. V was pared by 6 bases and J by 1 base, with 7 bases between. CDR1 and CDR2 from the germline V gene are FNHDT and SITEND (reference sequence).

About this clone: Germline and genes here are mouse. The observed sequence ends 1 residue before the CDR3 terminus, with the missing tail filled in from the germline J gene. The V and J genes are TRBV12-2 and TRBJ2-7; 10 bases align to TRBD2. V lost 3 bases to trimming and J lost 7 bases; unmatched junction nucleotides: 5. The CDR3 runs to 13 residues. CDR1 SGHLS and CDR2 HYDKME come from the germline V gene. Incomplete CDR3 DNA: TGTGCCAGCTCTTCCGGGGACTGGGGAGAACAGTAC. Translated: CASSSGDWGEQY. The entire CDR3 sequence reads CASSSGDWGEQYF.

As to this clone: Mouse names are used for the genes. The read terminates 1 residue ahead of where the CDR3 ends, so the germline J gene completes it. V and J are TRBV4 and TRBJ1-1; D might be TRBD1 (6 bases). The CDR3 totals 13 residues. The germline V gene encodes CDR1 LGHDT and CDR2 YNNKQL (reference sequence). V was cut by 4 bases and J by 3 bases, with 9 bases left in between. CDR3 region: CASSFTGYTEVFF. The DNA read from the CDR3 is TGTGCCAGCAGCTTTACAGGGTACACAGAAGTCTTC.

This clone was detected a few times. Gene names refer to mouse genes. The CDR3 end is not reached by the read, which stops 1 residue before it; the germline J gene fills it in. The V gene is TRBV19, the J gene TRBJ2-1; D unresolved. The CDR3 is made up of 12 amino acids. From germline, CDR1 is FNHDT and CDR2 SITEND (reference sequence). Trimming left V 4 bases short and J 5 bases short, with 7 bases between. The sequenced part of the CDR3 DNA is TGTGCCAGCAGTTCGGGTGATGCTGAGCAGTTC. Translated: CASSSGDAEQF. The full CDR3 reads CASSSGDAEQFF. Variable domain in full (rest from reference TRBV19 and TRBJ2-1): GGIITQTPKFLIGQEGQKLTLKCQQNFNHDTMYWYRQDSGKGLRLIYYSITENDLQKGDLSEGYDASREKKSSFSLTVTSAQKNEMAVFLCASSSGDAEQFFGPGTRLTVL.

Comment on this clone: Each gene name is a mouse one. The CDR3: CASSRDWGDTQYF. CDR3 DNA, as far as it was read: TGTGCCAGCTCTCGGGACTGGGGAGACACCCAGTAC. The chain couples TRBV12-2 to TRBJ2-5; 10 bases agree with TRBD2. The read halts 1 residue ahead of the CDR3 end, with the missing end drawn from the germline J gene. V lost 2 bases to trimming and J lost 5 bases; unmatched junction nucleotides: 0. CDR3 size: 13 residues. The germline CDR1 and CDR2 sequences are SGHLS and HYDKME.

This clone was counted between two and nine times. All gene names here are mouse names. Read sequence stops 1 residue before the CDR3 end, and the germline J gene provides the missing end. The rearrangement joins TRBV20 to TRBJ2-7, with 10 bases lining up with TRBD2. V gave up 5 bases and J gave up 0 bases; unmatched junction bases: 4. Germline V CDR1 and CDR2: GFQATS, STVNSAI. The CDR3 has 14 amino acids. CDR3 DNA (partial): TGTGGTGCTGAGGACTGGGGGAGCTCCTATGAACAGTAC. Translation gives CGAEDWGSSYEQY. The whole CDR3 sequence is CGAEDWGSSYEQYF.

About this clone itself: The gene symbols are mouse symbols. The read terminates 1 residue ahead of where the CDR3 ends, so the germline J gene completes it. The rearrangement uses TRBV3 and TRBJ2-4; D call uncertain. Trimming took 5 bases from V and 0 from J, leaving 9 bases between them. Looked up from germline, CDR1 is SNHLY and CDR2 is FYNGKV (reference sequence). The CDR3 consists of 14 residues. CDR3 residues: CASSPSQSQNTLYF. CDR3 bases read: TGTGCCAGCAGCCCCTCCCAGAGTCAAAACACCTTGTAC.

This clone is large in the sample. Any gene name here is a mouse gene name. Read sequence stops 1 residue before the CDR3 end, and the germline J gene provides the missing end. The gene calls are TRBV12-1 and TRBJ1-2; D call uncertain. The V and J ends lost 3 bases and 0 bases respectively, with 4 bases between them. CDR1 and CDR2 from the germline V gene are SGHSN and HYEKVE. CDR3 length equals 12 residues. This CDR3 is CASSTANSDYTF. The CDR3 bases that were read are TGTGCCAGCTCTACAGCAAACTCCGACTACACC.

This clone is medium-sized within its sample. These gene names are mouse names. The read is 1 residue too short to cover the CDR3 end, so that end is filled in from the germline J gene. The chain uses TRBV16 and TRBJ1-3; TRBD1 agrees at 7 bases. CDR1 and CDR2 from the germline V gene are SGHSA and FRNQAP. The CDR3 is made up of 14 amino acids. V trimming: 3 bases; J trimming: 3 bases; junction bases outside the gene matches: 2. CDR3 amino acids: CASSFTGVGNTLYF. The part of the CDR3 DNA that was read is TGTGCAAGCAGCTTTACAGGGGTTGGAAATACGCTCTAT. The variable domain in full, completed from reference TRBV16 and TRBJ1-3, reads NAGVIQTPRHKVTGKGQEATLWCEPISGHSAVFWYRQTIVQGLEFLTYFRNQAPIDDSGMPKERFSAQMPNQSHSTLKIQSTQPQDSAVYLCASSFTGVGNTLYFGEGSRLIVV.

This clone came up once. Genes here carry mouse names. The sequence runs out 1 residue before the end of the CDR3; the remainder is reconstructed from the germline J gene. The rearrangement joins TRBV3 to TRBJ2-3; D perhaps matches TRBD2 (5 bases). From germline, CDR1 is SNHLY and CDR2 FYNGKV (reference sequence). This CDR3 spans 14 amino acids. Trimming took off 1 base at V and 0 bases at J, with 5 bases between the two ends. CDR3 protein: CASSLVGSAETLYF. CDR3 DNA, as far as it was read: TGTGCCAGCAGCTTAGTGGGGAGTGCAGAAACGCTGTAT.

With respect to this clone: Mouse gene names apply. The read gets to within 1 residue of the CDR3 end, and the germline J gene fills in the rest. The chain joins TRBV13-2 to TRBJ2-4; D gene uncertain. Per germline, CDR1 NNHNN and CDR2 SYGAGS (reference sequence). The V and J ends lost 0 bases and 0 bases respectively, with 8 bases between them. This CDR3 has 15 amino acids. The CDR3 protein is CASGDAGPSQNTLYF. The CDR3 bases that were read are TGTGCCAGCGGTGATGCCGGGCCTAGTCAAAACACCTTGTAC.

Comment on this clone: The gene names here belong to mouse. Read coverage stops 1 residue before the CDR3 terminus; the germline J gene supplies the remainder. The chain is built from TRBV13-2 and TRBJ2-7; 13 nucleotides match TRBD2. The ends lost 3 bases at V and 3 bases at J; junction bases unmatched: 3. The CDR3 spans 15 residues. CDR1 and CDR2 from the germline V gene are NNHNN and SYGAGS (reference sequence). CDR3: CASGAGLGGIYEQYF. The CDR3 bases that were read are TGTGCCAGCGGTGCGGGACTGGGGGGGATCTATGAACAGTAC.